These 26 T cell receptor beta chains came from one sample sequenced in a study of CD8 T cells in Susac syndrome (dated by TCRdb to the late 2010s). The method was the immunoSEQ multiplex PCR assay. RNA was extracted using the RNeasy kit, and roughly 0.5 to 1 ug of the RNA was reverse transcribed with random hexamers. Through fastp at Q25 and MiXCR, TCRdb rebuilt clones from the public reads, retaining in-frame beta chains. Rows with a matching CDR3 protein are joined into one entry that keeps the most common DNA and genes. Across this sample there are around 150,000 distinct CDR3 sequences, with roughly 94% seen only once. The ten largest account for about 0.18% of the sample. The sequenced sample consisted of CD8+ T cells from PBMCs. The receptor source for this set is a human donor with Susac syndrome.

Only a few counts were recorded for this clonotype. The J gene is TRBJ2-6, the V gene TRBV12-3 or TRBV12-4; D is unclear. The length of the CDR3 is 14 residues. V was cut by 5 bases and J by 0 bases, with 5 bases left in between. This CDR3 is CASSPYSGANVLTF. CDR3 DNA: TGTGCCAGCAGTCCATACTCTGGGGCCAACGTCCTGACTTTC.

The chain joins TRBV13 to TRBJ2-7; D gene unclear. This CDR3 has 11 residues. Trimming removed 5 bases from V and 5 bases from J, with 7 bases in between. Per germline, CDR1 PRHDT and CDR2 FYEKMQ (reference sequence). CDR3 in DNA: TGTGCCAGCAGCCAAAAGGACGAGCAGTACTTC. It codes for CASSQKDEQYF.

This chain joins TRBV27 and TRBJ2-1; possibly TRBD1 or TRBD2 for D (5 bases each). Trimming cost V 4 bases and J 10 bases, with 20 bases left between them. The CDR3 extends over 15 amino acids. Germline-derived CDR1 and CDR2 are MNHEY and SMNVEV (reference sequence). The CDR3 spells CASSSALYGTLEQFF. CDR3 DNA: TGTGCCAGCAGTTCGGCGTTATACGGGACGCTGGAGCAGTTCTTC.

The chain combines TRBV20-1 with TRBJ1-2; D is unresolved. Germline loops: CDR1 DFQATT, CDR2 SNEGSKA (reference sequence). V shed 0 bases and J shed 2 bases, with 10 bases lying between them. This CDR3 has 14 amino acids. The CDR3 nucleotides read TGCAGTGCTAGAGACTCCCTACCAAACTATGGCTACACCTTC. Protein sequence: CSARDSLPNYGYTF.

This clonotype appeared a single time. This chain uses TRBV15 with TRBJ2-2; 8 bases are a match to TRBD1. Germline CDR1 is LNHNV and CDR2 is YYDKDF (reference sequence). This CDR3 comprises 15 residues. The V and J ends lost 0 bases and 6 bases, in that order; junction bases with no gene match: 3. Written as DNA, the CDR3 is TGTGCCACCAGCAGAGATAAGACAGGGGCCGGGGAGCTGTTTTTT. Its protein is CATSRDKTGAGELFF. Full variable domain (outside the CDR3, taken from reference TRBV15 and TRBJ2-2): DAMVIQNPRYQVTQFGKPVTLSCSQTLNHNVMYWYQQKSSQAPKLLFHYYDKDFNNEADTPDNFQSRRPNTSFCFLDIRSPGLGDTAMYLCATSRDKTGAGELFFGEGSRLTVL.

This CDR3 is CASTSGGTDTQYF. The CDR3 DNA reads TGTGCCAGCACCTCTGGGGGCACAGATACGCAGTATTTT. The J gene is TRBJ2-3, the V gene TRBV27; D remains ambiguous. Trimming pared 7 bases from V and 1 base from J, leaving 9 bases between. CDR3 size: 13 residues. CDR1 MNHEY and CDR2 SMNVEV come from the germline V gene (reference sequence).

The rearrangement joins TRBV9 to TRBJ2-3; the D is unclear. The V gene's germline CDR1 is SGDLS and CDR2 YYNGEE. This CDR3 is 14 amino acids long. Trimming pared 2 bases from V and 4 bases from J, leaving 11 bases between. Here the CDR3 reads CASSVPGEADTQYF. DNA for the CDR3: TGTGCCAGCAGCGTGCCCGGCGAAGCAGATACGCAGTATTTT.

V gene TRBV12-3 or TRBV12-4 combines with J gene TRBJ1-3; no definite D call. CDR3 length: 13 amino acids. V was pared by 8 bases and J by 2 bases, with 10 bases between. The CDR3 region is CASGEITGNTIYF. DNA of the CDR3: TGTGCCAGCGGTGAAATAACTGGAAACACCATATATTTT.

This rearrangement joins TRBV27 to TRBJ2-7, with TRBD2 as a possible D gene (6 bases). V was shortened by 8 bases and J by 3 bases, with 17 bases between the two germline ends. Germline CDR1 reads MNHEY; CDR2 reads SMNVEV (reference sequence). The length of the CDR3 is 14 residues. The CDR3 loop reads CASGDFLKNYEQYF. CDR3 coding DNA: TGTGCCAGCGGGGACTTTCTGAAGAACTACGAGCAGTACTTC.

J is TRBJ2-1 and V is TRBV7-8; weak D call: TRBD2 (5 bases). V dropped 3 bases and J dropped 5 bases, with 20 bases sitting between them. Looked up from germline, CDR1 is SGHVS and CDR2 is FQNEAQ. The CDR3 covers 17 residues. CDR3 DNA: TGTGCCAGCAGCTTCACCTCTTTAGATACTAGAAACAATGAGCAGTTCTTC. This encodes CASSFTSLDTRNNEQFF.

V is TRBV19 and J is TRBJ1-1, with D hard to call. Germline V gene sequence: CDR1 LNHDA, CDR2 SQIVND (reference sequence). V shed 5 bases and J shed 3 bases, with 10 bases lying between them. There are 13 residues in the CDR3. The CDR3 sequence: CASSLRRDTEAFF. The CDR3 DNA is TGTGCCAGTAGTTTGAGACGGGACACTGAAGCTTTCTTT.

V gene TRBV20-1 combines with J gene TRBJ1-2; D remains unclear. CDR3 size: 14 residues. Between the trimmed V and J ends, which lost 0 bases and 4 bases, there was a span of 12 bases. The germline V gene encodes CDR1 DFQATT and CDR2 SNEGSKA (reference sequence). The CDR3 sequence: CSARDPAGFYGYTF. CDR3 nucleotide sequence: TGCAGTGCTAGAGATCCCGCAGGATTCTATGGCTACACCTTC.

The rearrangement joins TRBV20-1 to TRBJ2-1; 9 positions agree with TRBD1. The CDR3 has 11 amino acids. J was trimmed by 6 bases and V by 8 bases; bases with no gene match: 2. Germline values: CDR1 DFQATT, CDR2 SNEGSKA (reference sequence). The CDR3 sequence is CSTDRGNEQFF. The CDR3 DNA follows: TGCAGTACGGACAGGGGCAATGAGCAGTTCTTC.

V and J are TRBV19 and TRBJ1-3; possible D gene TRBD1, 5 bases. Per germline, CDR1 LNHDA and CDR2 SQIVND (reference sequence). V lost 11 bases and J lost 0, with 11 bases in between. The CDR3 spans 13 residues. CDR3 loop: CAAFDSSGNTIYF. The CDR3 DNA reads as TGTGCCGCCTTTGACAGCTCTGGAAACACCATATATTTT.

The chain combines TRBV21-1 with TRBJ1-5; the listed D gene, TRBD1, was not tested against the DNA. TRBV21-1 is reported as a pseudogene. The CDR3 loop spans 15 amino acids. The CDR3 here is CASSAYREEGGTQHF. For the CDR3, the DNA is TGTGCCAGCAGCGCGTACAGGGAAGAGGGGGGGACCCAGCATTTT.

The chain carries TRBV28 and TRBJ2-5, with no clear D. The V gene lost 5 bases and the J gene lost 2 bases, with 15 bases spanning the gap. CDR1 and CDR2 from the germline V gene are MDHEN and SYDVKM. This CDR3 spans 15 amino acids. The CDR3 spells CASSQVAIIQETQYF. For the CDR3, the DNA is TGTGCCAGCAGTCAGGTCGCGATCATTCAAGAGACCCAGTACTTC.

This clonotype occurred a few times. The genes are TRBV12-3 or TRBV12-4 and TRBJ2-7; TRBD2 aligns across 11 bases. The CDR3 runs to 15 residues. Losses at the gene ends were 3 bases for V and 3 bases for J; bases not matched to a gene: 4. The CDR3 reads CASSFGTSGIYEQYF. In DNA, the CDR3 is TGTGCCAGCAGTTTCGGGACTAGCGGTATCTACGAGCAGTACTTC.

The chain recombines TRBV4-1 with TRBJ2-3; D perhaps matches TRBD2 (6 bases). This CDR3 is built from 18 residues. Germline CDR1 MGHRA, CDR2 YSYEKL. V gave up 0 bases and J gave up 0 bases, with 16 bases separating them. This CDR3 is CASSQEWRRDNSTDTQYF. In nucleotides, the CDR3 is TGCGCCAGCAGCCAAGAGTGGAGGCGGGATAATAGCACAGATACGCAGTATTTT.

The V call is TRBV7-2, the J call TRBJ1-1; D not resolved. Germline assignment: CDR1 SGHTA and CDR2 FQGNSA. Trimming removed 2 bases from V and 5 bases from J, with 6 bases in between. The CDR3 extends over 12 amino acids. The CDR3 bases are TGTGCCAGCAGCTTAAACCCGACTGAAGCTTTCTTT. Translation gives CASSLNPTEAFF.

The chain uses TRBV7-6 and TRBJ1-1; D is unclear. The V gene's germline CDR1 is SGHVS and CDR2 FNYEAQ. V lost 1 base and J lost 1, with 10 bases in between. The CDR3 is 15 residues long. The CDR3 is CASSLDLIWNTEAFF. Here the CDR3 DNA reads TGTGCCAGCAGCTTAGACCTGATCTGGAACACTGAAGCTTTCTTT.

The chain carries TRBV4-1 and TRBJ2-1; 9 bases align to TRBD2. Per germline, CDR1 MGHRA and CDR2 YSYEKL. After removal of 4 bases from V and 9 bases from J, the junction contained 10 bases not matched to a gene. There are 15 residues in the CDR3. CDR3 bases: TGCGCCAGCAGCCCTGGAGTAGCGGGAGAGGGTGAGCAGTTCTTC. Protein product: CASSPGVAGEGEQFF.

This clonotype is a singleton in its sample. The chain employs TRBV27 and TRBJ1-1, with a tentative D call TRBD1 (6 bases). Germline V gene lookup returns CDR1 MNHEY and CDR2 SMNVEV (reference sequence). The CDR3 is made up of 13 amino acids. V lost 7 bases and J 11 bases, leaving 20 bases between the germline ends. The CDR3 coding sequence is TGTGCCAGCACCTTCCCGGGGGCTTATAGGGCTTTCTTT. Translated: CASTFPGAYRAFF.

Here the CDR3 DNA reads TGTGCCAGCAGTTACCTGGGAACAGGGGGAATTTACGAGCAGTACTTC. This translates into CASSYLGTGGIYEQYF. The chain combines TRBV6-5 with TRBJ2-7; TRBD1 matches 8 bases. The CDR3 is made up of 16 amino acids. V was pared by 2 bases and J by 4 bases, with 10 bases of the junction left unmatched. The germline gives CDR1 MNHEY, CDR2 SVGAGI.

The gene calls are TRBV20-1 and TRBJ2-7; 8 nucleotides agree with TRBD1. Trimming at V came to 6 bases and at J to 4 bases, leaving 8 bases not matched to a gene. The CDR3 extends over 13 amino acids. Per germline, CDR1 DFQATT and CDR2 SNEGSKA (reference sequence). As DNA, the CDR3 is TGCAGTGCAAAGGACAGGGCGGATTACGAGCAGTACTTC. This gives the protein CSAKDRADYEQYF.

In DNA, the CDR3 is TGTGCCAGCAGCTCGGATGTACTCCACTTACGAACCCAGTACTTC. Protein: CASSSDVLHLRTQYF. V is TRBV12-3 or TRBV12-4 and J is TRBJ2-5, with D uncertain. CDR3 size: 15 residues. V lost 6 bases and J lost 8, with 22 bases in between.

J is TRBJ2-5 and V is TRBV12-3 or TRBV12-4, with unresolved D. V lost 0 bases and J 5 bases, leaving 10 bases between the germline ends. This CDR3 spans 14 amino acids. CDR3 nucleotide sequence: TGTGCCAGCAGTTTAGCCTCAGGAGTGGAGACCCAGTACTTC. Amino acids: CASSLASGVETQYF.